These 17 T cell receptor beta chains came from one sample sequenced in a study of T-cell memory formation after mild COVID-19. Each CDR3 protein gets one entry after TCRdb re-called the 5' RACE reads with MiXCR. The table records roughly 400,000 distinct CDR3 sequences, 24% of them present only once. Specimen: PBMCs or a T cell subset sorted from them (not recorded which). The receptors were gathered from an adult woman who had mild COVID-19 (a few samples of this study predate the infection). Cell type and time point are not known.

The chain joins TRBV20-1 to TRBJ2-3, with D hard to call. Trimming pared 0 bases from V and 0 bases from J, leaving 7 bases between. The CDR3 consists of 14 residues. Germline lookup yields CDR1 DFQATT and CDR2 SNEGSKA (reference sequence). CDR3 residues: CSARDLVSTDTQYF. The CDR3 coding sequence is TGCAGTGCTAGAGATCTTGTAAGCACAGATACGCAGTATTTT.

This clonotype was counted a few times. DNA of the CDR3: TGCAGTGCTAGAGATGGTGGGAGAGCAGATACGCAGTATTTT. Translation: CSARDGGRADTQYF. The chain couples TRBV20-1 to TRBJ2-3; D possibly corresponds to TRBD2 (5 bases). The germline V gene encodes CDR1 DFQATT and CDR2 SNEGSKA (reference sequence). V was pared by 0 bases and J by 4 bases, with 11 bases between. The length of the CDR3 is 14 residues.

The gene calls are TRBV5-1 and TRBJ2-7; 9 bases are shared with TRBD1. The CDR3 totals 16 residues. Per the germline V gene, CDR1 is SGHRS and CDR2 is YFSETQ. Trimming removed 0 bases from V and 3 bases from J; junction bases left unmatched: 7. CDR3 DNA sequence: TGCGCCAGCAGCTTGGGGAGGGGACAGGGTCTCTACGAGCAGTACTTC. Translating it yields CASSLGRGQGLYEQYF. Variable domain in full (rest from reference TRBV5-1 and TRBJ2-7): KAGVTQTPRYLIKTRGQQVTLSCSPISGHRSVSWYQQTPGQGLQFLFEYFSETQRNKGNFPGRFSGRQFSNSRSEMNVSTLELGDSALYLCASSLGRGQGLYEQYFGPGTRLTVT.

Only a few counts were recorded for this clonotype. The V and J genes are TRBV3-1 and TRBJ1-2; the D gene is possibly TRBD1 (6 bases). Per the germline V gene, CDR1 is LGHDT and CDR2 is YNNKEL (reference sequence). The CDR3 loop spans 15 amino acids. V dropped 4 bases and J dropped 2 bases, with 14 bases sitting between them. CDR3 in amino acids: CASSRAQGFNYGYTF. The DNA for the CDR3 is TGTGCCAGCAGCCGTGCACAGGGTTTCAACTATGGCTACACCTTC.

The genes are TRBV12-3 or TRBV12-4 and TRBJ2-3; D gene unclear. The CDR3 covers 13 residues. V was pared by 2 bases and J by 2 bases, with 5 bases between. CDR3 in DNA: TGTGCCAGCAGTTTACTACACACAGATACGCAGTATTTT. Its translation: CASSLLHTDTQYF.

The table lists this clonotype with a few counts. The rearrangement uses TRBV7-8 and TRBJ2-7, with D unclear. Trimming took 5 bases from V and 5 from J, leaving 10 bases between them. Germline V gene data show CDR1 as SGHVS and CDR2 as FQNEAQ. This CDR3 spans 12 amino acids. CDR3 loop: CASSLGFDEQYF. The CDR3 DNA sequence: TGTGCCAGCAGCCTAGGTTTCGACGAGCAGTACTTC.

This clonotype has more than one count but fewer than ten. The CDR3 DNA reads as TGTGCCAGCAGTTACTCTTATGGGGGCACAGATACGCAGTATTTT. This gives the protein CASSYSYGGTDTQYF. The V gene is TRBV6-6, the J gene TRBJ2-3; D gene uncertain. The CDR3 loop spans 15 amino acids. V gave up 0 bases and J gave up 1 base, with 8 bases separating them. In germline, CDR1 is MNHNY, CDR2 SVGAGI (reference sequence).

The gene calls are TRBV6-5 and TRBJ2-7; unclear D gene. The length of the CDR3 is 14 residues. V lost 0 bases and J 4 bases, leaving 10 bases between the germline ends. CDR1 is MNHEY and CDR2 is SVGAGI in the germline V gene. In DNA form, the CDR3 reads TGTGCCAGCAGTTACTCGAGCTGGGAATACGAGCAGTACTTC. As protein: CASSYSSWEYEQYF.

This clonotype was counted a few times. V usage is TRBV24-1 and J usage is TRBJ1-2, with 7 bases matching TRBD1. Germline lookup yields CDR1 KGHDR and CDR2 SFDVKD. The length of the CDR3 is 16 residues. V trimming: 5 bases; J trimming: 0 bases; junction bases outside the gene matches: 8. CDR3 in DNA: TGTGCCACCAGTGGTAAGACAGGGAAGGCTAACTATGGCTACACCTTC. Its translation is CATSGKTGKANYGYTF.

This chain connects TRBV9 to TRBJ2-2, with D maybe TRBD2 (6 bases). Trimming removed 0 bases at V and 2 bases at J, with 11 bases between. CDR1 and CDR2 (germline): SGDLS, YYNGEE. The CDR3 has 16 residues. The CDR3 DNA reads TGTGCCAGCAGCGTAGGTGGACTACTAAACACCGGGGAGCTGTTTTTT. It yields the protein CASSVGGLLNTGELFF.

This chain uses TRBV6-1 with TRBJ2-3, with 11 positions matching TRBD2. With V trimmed by 4 bases and J by 5 bases, 11 bases remained unmatched. This CDR3 has 17 amino acids. Germline loops: CDR1 MNHNS, CDR2 SASEGT. DNA of the CDR3: TGTGCCAGCAGTGGACTAGCGGGACCTTCTTTGGGAGATACGCAGTATTTT. It yields the protein CASSGLAGPSLGDTQYF.

The CDR3 DNA is TGTGCCAGCAGCTCCAATCCGGGACAGGGGAGAGGCTACGAGCAGTACTTC. Protein sequence: CASSSNPGQGRGYEQYF. The chain couples TRBV7-9 to TRBJ2-7, with 10 positions matching TRBD1. From germline, CDR1 is SEHNR and CDR2 FQNEAQ (reference sequence). V shed 4 bases and J 3 bases; nucleotides not matched to a gene: 12. The CDR3 length is 17 residues.

This sequence joins TRBV9 and TRBJ1-1; no clear D. Trimming stripped 3 bases from V and 5 bases from J, with 11 bases between. Germline CDR1 reads SGDLS; CDR2 reads YYNGEE. The CDR3 length is 13 residues. For the CDR3, the DNA is TGTGCCAGCAGCGCCGAACAAGGGACTGAAGCTTTCTTT. This encodes CASSAEQGTEAFF.

This clonotype occurred a few times. V and J are TRBV15 and TRBJ1-1; the D is unclear. The V end lost 1 base, the J end lost 1 base, and 10 bases lay between the germline ends. Germline CDR1 reads LNHNV; CDR2 reads YYDKDF (reference sequence). The length of the CDR3 is 15 residues. The CDR3 loop is CATSRVRGKNTEAFF. The CDR3 bases are TGTGCCACCAGCAGAGTTCGCGGCAAGAACACTGAAGCTTTCTTT.

With regard to this clonotype: This may come from a read error, since a much larger clone is one base off. The chain is built from TRBV5-1 and TRBJ2-7; D gene ambiguous. The CDR3 runs 13 residues. Germline V CDR1 and CDR2: SGHRS, YFSETQ. The V end was cut by 2 bases, the J end by 6 bases, with 12 bases between. Here the CDR3 DNA reads TGCGCCAGCAGCTTCCGCGTACAGTCCGAGCAGTACTTC. This encodes CASSFRVQSEQYF. Based on the CDR3 plus reference TRBV5-1 and TRBJ2-7, the full variable domain is KAGVTQTPRYLIKTRGQQVTLSCSPISGHRSVSWYQQTPGQGLQFLFEYFSETQRNKGNFPGRFSGRQFSNSRSEMNVSTLELGDSALYLCASSFRVQSEQYFGPGTRLTVT.

The chain employs TRBV11-3 and TRBJ2-2; 9 bases are shared with TRBD2. The germline V gene has CDR1 SGHNT and CDR2 YENEEA. The CDR3 is 15 amino acids. J gave up 9 bases and V 6 bases, and 11 bases lay outside the gene matches. CDR3 bases: TGTGCCAGCAGAGCCGGGACTAGCCTTTCGTGGGAGCTGTTTTTT. Translated: CASRAGTSLSWELFF.

CDR3 nucleotides: TGTGCCAGCAGCCGCCTTGGACAGGGTTCCTACGAGCAGTACTTC. Protein sequence: CASSRLGQGSYEQYF. The rearrangement uses TRBV6-2 or TRBV6-3 and TRBJ2-7; TRBD1 matches 8 bases. This CDR3 has 15 residues. V lost 6 bases to trimming and J lost 1 base; unmatched junction nucleotides: 8. Germline V lookup: CDR1 MNHEY, CDR2 SVGEGT.